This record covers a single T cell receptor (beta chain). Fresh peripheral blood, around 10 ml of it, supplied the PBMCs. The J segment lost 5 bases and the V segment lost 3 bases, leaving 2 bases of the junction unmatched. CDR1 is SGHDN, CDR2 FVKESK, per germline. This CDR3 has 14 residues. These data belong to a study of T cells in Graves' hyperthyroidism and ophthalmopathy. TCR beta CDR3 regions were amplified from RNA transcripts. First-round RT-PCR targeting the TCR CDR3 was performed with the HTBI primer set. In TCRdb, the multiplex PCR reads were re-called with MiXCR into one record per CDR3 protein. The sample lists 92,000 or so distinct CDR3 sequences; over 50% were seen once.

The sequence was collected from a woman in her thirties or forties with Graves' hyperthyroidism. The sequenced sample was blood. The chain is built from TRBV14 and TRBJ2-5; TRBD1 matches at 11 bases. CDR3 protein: CASSQGTGGETQYF. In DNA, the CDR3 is TGTGCCAGCAGCCAGGGGACAGGGGGGGAGACCCAGTACTTC. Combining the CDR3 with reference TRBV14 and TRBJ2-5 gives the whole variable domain EAGVTQFPSHSVIEKGQTVTLRCDPISGHDNLYWYRRVMGKEIKFLLHFVKESKQDESGMPNNRFLAERTGGTYSTLKVQPAELEDSGVYFCASSQGTGGETQYFGPGTRLLVL.